Presented here are 13 T cell receptor beta chains from one specimen sequenced in a study of blood T cell repertoires in COVID-19. The protocol was immunoSEQ multiplex PCR, while the TCRdb copy is restricted to in-frame clones and leaves out a portion. The sample consists of approximately 200,000 clones, 80% of them appearing once. Sequencing was carried out using PBMCs or T cells enriched from blood (not recorded which). Receptor source: a woman aged 40-49 years with acute COVID-19.

The chain links TRBV7-3 to TRBJ2-3; 10 positions match TRBD2. After removal of 3 bases from V and 5 bases from J, the junction contained 11 bases not matched to a gene. CDR1 is SGHTA and CDR2 is FQGTGA in the germline V gene. CDR3 size: 17 residues. The CDR3 loop reads CASSFEPSGRGLDTQYF. Here the CDR3 DNA reads TGTGCCAGCAGCTTCGAGCCTAGCGGGAGAGGTCTAGATACGCAGTATTTT.

The V gene is TRBV30, the J gene TRBJ2-7, with 8 positions matching TRBD1. This CDR3 region has 14 residues. V trimming: 5 bases; J trimming: 1 base; junction bases outside the gene matches: 7. Germline V lookup: CDR1 GTSNPN, CDR2 SVGIG (reference sequence). The CDR3: CAWGGTGGSYEQYF. The CDR3 DNA sequence: TGTGCCTGGGGGGGGACAGGAGGGTCCTACGAGCAGTACTTC.

The chain carries TRBV10-3 and TRBJ2-5, with a tentative D call TRBD2 (6 bases). The V and J ends lost 4 bases and 3 bases respectively, with 15 bases between them. The CDR3 loop spans 15 amino acids. Germline lookup yields CDR1 ENHRY and CDR2 SYGVKD. The CDR3 here is CAISGREEGEETQYF. The CDR3 nucleotides read TGTGCCATCAGTGGGAGGGAGGAGGGCGAAGAGACCCAGTACTTC.

This clone occurred many times. The chain is built from TRBV7-2 and TRBJ2-5; TRBD2 matches at 8 bases. V gave up 4 bases and J gave up 1 base; unmatched junction bases: 8. Per the germline V gene, CDR1 is SGHTA and CDR2 is FQGNSA. The CDR3 has 16 amino acids. This CDR3 reads CASSSQTRGGQETQYF. The CDR3 DNA follows: TGTGCCAGCAGCTCCCAGACCCGGGGGGGCCAAGAGACCCAGTACTTC.

This clone was seen a handful of times. The J gene is TRBJ1-4, the V gene TRBV28, with a tentative D call TRBD1 (5 bases). CDR1 MDHEN and CDR2 SYDVKM come from the germline V gene. The CDR3 extends over 14 amino acids. Trimming removed 6 bases at V and 5 bases at J, with 13 bases between. This CDR3 reads CASSRYQGNEKLFF. The DNA of the CDR3 is TGTGCCAGCAGCCGATACCAGGGAAATGAAAAACTGTTTTTT. Supplemented by reference TRBV28 and TRBJ1-4, the full variable domain reads DVKVTQSSRYLVKRTGEKVFLECVQDMDHENMFWYRQDPGLGLRLIYFSYDVKMKEKGDIPEGYSVSREKKERFSLILESASTNQTSMYLCASSRYQGNEKLFFGSGTQLSVL.

V usage is TRBV7-2 and J usage is TRBJ2-3; 10 bases fit TRBD1. The CDR3 is 15 amino acids. From germline, CDR1 is SGHTA and CDR2 FQGNSA. V lost 5 bases to trimming and J lost 1 base; unmatched junction nucleotides: 3. CDR3 region: CASSLDRGRTDTQYF. CDR3 DNA: TGTGCCAGCAGCCTCGACAGGGGGCGCACAGATACGCAGTATTTT.

This chain links TRBV12-3 or TRBV12-4 with TRBJ1-1; no definite D call. Trimming stripped 8 bases from V and 4 bases from J, with 11 bases between. This CDR3 has 12 amino acids. CDR3: CASRREGTEAFF. The CDR3 DNA follows: TGTGCCAGCCGGAGGGAGGGCACTGAAGCTTTCTTT.

This clone was observed once. The rearrangement links TRBV30 to TRBJ2-5, with a weak D call TRBD2 (6 bases). V lost 4 bases to trimming and J lost 4 bases, with 16 bases between them. CDR1 is GTSNPN, CDR2 SVGIG, per germline (reference sequence). The CDR3 has 14 residues. In DNA form, the CDR3 reads TGTGCCTGGATCCCCCGCGGGGCGATAGAGACCCAGTACTTC. Protein product: CAWIPRGAIETQYF.

V and J are TRBV6-5 and TRBJ2-4, with 10 bases lining up with TRBD1. The V gene end was trimmed by 6 bases and the J gene end by 3 bases; junction bases not matched to a gene: 5. Germline values: CDR1 MNHEY, CDR2 SVGAGI. The CDR3 extends over 15 amino acids. CDR3 residues: CASRGDRGLKNIQYF. For the CDR3, the DNA is TGTGCCAGCAGAGGGGACAGGGGACTCAAAAACATTCAGTACTTC.

Turning to this clone: At one of its ends the junction is not consistent with the germline gene, which may arise from a read error. The chain links TRBV5-1 to TRBJ2-7; 10 nucleotides agree with TRBD2. This CDR3 comprises 13 residues. CDR1 is SGHRS, CDR2 YFSETQ, per germline. CDR3 residues: CASSEGTSEGRDF. The CDR3 DNA is TGCGCCAGCAGCGAAGGGACTAGCGAGGGAAGGGACTTC. The full variable domain, completed using reference TRBV5-1 and TRBJ2-7, is KAGVTQTPRYLIKTRGQQVTLSCSPISGHRSVSWYQQTPGQGLQFLFEYFSETQRNKGNFPGRFSGRQFSNSRSEMNVSTLELGDSALYLCASSEGTSEGRDFGPGTRLTVT.

The chain combines TRBV7-8 with TRBJ2-7; perhaps TRBD2 as D (6 bases). V lost 1 base and J 2 bases, leaving 9 bases between the germline ends. Germline V lookup: CDR1 SGHVS, CDR2 FQNEAQ. There are 14 residues in the CDR3. The CDR3 loop reads CASSLGGLAYEQYF. CDR3 coding DNA: TGTGCCAGCAGCTTAGGGGGACTTGCCTACGAGCAGTACTTC.

Details on this clone: A read error may account for a junction end that differs from germline. This chain joins TRBV7-7 and TRBJ2-5, with 7 positions matching TRBD1. The CDR3 has 16 residues. From germline, CDR1 is SSHAT and CDR2 FNYEAQ (reference sequence). The CDR3 is CASSLANYDRAETQYF. CDR3 DNA sequence: TGTGCTAGCAGCTTAGCGAACTACGACAGGGCAGAGACCCAGTACTTC.

The chain combines TRBV25-1 with TRBJ1-1; TRBD1 agrees at 8 bases. The length of the CDR3 is 13 residues. Unmatched junction bases numbered 8, after V lost 8 bases and J lost 6 bases. CDR1 MGHDK and CDR2 SYGVNS come from the germline V gene. The CDR3 bases are TGTGCCAGCCGAACAGGGGGAATATCTGAAGCTTTCTTT. Residues: CASRTGGISEAFF. Looking up the rest from reference TRBV25-1 and TRBJ1-1 gives the full variable domain: EADIYQTPRYLVIGTGKKITLECSQTMGHDKMYWYQQDPGMELHLIHYSYGVNSTEKGDLSSESTVSRIRTEHFPLTLESARPSHTSQYLCASRTGGISEAFFGQGTRLTVV.